The sequence of this T cell receptor beta chain was determined in a study of blood T cell repertoires in COVID-19. This CDR3 spans 15 amino acids. Germline V gene lookup returns CDR1 MNHEY and CDR2 SVGAGI. The V and J ends lost 8 bases and 4 bases respectively, with 20 bases between them. The assay was immunoSEQ multiplex PCR, and TCRdb's table has in-frame clones only and misses some. The sample has tens of thousands of clones, around 89% seen once. The specimen was peripheral blood. This chain joins TRBV6-5 and TRBJ2-5; D may be TRBD2 (6 bases). This clonotype originated in a human donor in a cohort sampled during active COVID-19. The CDR3 nucleotides read TGTGCCAGCGAGATTCGTCAGGGACTTCGAGAGACCCAGTACTTC. Translated: CASEIRQGLRETQYF.